Listed below are T cell receptor beta chains from one sample, sequenced in a study of T cell responses to AZD1222 COVID-19 vaccine. Profiling relied on immunoSEQ multiplex PCR, and the TCRdb table lists in-frame clones only, not all of them. This table has about 110,000 clones, approximately 90% appearing once. Sequenced here: peripheral blood, sampled on day 0 of AZD1222 vaccination. These receptors originate from an adult in good health. The conserved cysteine and the conserved F or W are not part of the CDR3 here.

v_call: TRBV30; cdr3_length: 11; cdr3_aa: AWRGLAGNEQF
v_call: TRBV7-9; cdr3_length: 13; cdr3_aa: ASSLEGRGGTEAF
v_call: TRBV30; cdr3_length: 9; cdr3_aa: AWSTGGEAF
v_call: TRBV18; cdr3_length: 11; cdr3_aa: ASSVDGDYGYT
v_call: TRBV19; cdr3_length: 12; cdr3_aa: ASSIAAISYEQY
v_call: TRBV9; cdr3_length: 13; cdr3_aa: ASSEREGGFSEQY
v_call: TRBV5-1; cdr3_length: 14; cdr3_aa: ASSIDRASGANVLT
v_call: TRBV5-1; cdr3_length: 13; cdr3_aa: ASSPPQGAGDIQY
v_call: TRBV28; cdr3_length: 11; cdr3_aa: ASTFNRNTEAF
v_call: TRBV4-3; cdr3_length: 13; cdr3_aa: ASSQERDRYTEAF
v_call: TRBV5-1; cdr3_length: 11; cdr3_aa: ASSSDSSETQY
v_call: TRBV15; cdr3_length: 13; cdr3_aa: ATSRDRAAEGGYT
v_call: TRBV1; cdr3_length: 12; cdr3_aa: TSSPTGSNQPQH
v_call: TRBV19; cdr3_length: 13; cdr3_aa: ASNPKDGYNSPLH
v_call: TRBV28; cdr3_length: 11; cdr3_aa: ASSRPGAAEAF
v_call: TRBV3-1/TRBV3-2; cdr3_length: 13; cdr3_aa: ASNHPGQGADTIY
v_call: TRBV3-1/TRBV3-2; cdr3_length: 13; cdr3_aa: ASSPTVGPTDTQY
v_call: TRBV7-6; cdr3_length: 13; cdr3_aa: ASSPAWAGVETQY
v_call: TRBV29-1; cdr3_length: 10; cdr3_aa: SGGSPPDTQY
v_call: TRBV28; cdr3_length: 11; cdr3_aa: ASKPGQNSPLH
v_call: TRBV6-4; cdr3_length: 11; cdr3_aa: ASSDSSYNEQF
v_call: TRBV6-6; cdr3_length: 13; cdr3_aa: ASSYRQGNLAEAF
v_call: TRBV7-9; cdr3_length: 12; cdr3_aa: ASSSSLGDYGYT
v_call: TRBV11-2; cdr3_length: 14; cdr3_aa: ASSRDRGGFNYGYT
v_call: TRBV7-2; cdr3_length: 11; cdr3_aa: ASSFGQGRGYT
v_call: TRBV12-3/TRBV12-4; cdr3_length: 11; cdr3_aa: ASSQLSGGGYT
v_call: TRBV4-2; cdr3_length: 14; cdr3_aa: ASSQPGQGGGETQY
v_call: TRBV4-1; cdr3_length: 15; cdr3_aa: ASSQGTRTGTKNIQY